These T cell receptor beta chains were read from a single sample in a study of T cells after posttransplantation cyclophosphamide. The repertoire was sequenced with immunoSEQ multiplex PCR; TCRdb's copy has only in-frame clones and lacks some. Among tens of thousands of clones listed, roughly 95% were seen once. The sequencing input was PBMCs. Receptor source: a woman in her twenties or thirties in good health and a related stem cell transplant donor. The CDR3 runs from the conserved cysteine through the conserved F or W. A D gene is named only where the DNA matches it firmly. Size tells how often a clone was seen (once, few, many) or the class of an expanded clone, and some rows leave it out.

J	D	V	size	CDR3	DNA
TRBJ2-1	TRBD1	TRBV6-1	.	CASSRQGYNEQFF	TGTGCCAGCAGCAGACAGGGATACAATGAGCAGTTCTTC
TRBJ2-3	.	TRBV6-4	.	CASSDLAGRSKIRRSTDTQYF	TGTGCCAGCAGTGACCTGGCGGGGCGAAGCAAAATCCGCCGAAGCACAGATACGCAGTATTTT
TRBJ1-1	.	TRBV19	few	CASSIDTEAFF	TGTGCCAGTAGTATAGACACTGAAGCTTTCTTT
TRBJ2-7	.	TRBV6-1	.	CASSLQVSGEQYF	TGTGCCAGCAGCCTACAGGTGTCGGGGGAGCAGTACTTC
TRBJ1-2	.	TRBV19	.	CASSIDLSGRGPETF	TGTGCCAGTAGTATAGATCTTTCGGGCAGGGGCCCCGAGACGTTC
TRBJ2-3	TRBD1	TRBV28	.	CASRPQGLKADTQYF	TGTGCCAGCAGACCACAGGGGTTGAAGGCAGATACGCAGTATTTT
TRBJ2-7	.	TRBV9	.	CASSVGQSSYEQYF	TGTGCCAGCAGCGTAGGCCAGAGCTCCTACGAGCAGTACTTC
TRBJ1-2	.	TRBV5-1	.	CASSLFPGAANYGYTF	TGCGCCAGCAGCTTGTTCCCGGGGGCCGCTAACTATGGCTACACCTTC
TRBJ1-2	.	TRBV19	.	CASSLDSIYGYTF	TGTGCCAGTAGTCTCGACAGCATCTATGGCTACACCTTC
TRBJ2-3	TRBD2	TRBV11-2	.	CASSLDPAGRGTDTQYF	TGTGCCAGCAGCTTAGATCCAGCGGGGCGTGGCACAGATACGCAGTATTTT
TRBJ2-3	TRBD2	TRBV7-9	.	CASSLELAGGHSTDTQYF	TGTGCCAGCAGCTTAGAACTAGCGGGGGGCCACAGCACAGATACGCAGTATTTT
TRBJ1-3	.	TRBV11-2	.	CASSLTADEGNTIYF	TGTGCCAGCAGCTTAACGGCCGACGAGGGAAACACCATATATTTT
TRBJ2-3	.	TRBV28	.	CASSFSDGGPRSDTQYF	TGTGCCAGCAGTTTTTCTGATGGGGGCCCTCGGTCAGATACGCAGTATTTT
TRBJ2-3	TRBD2	TRBV19	.	CASSIRGRLAAPDTQYF	TGTGCCAGTAGTATCCGGGGGCGACTAGCGGCCCCAGATACGCAGTATTTT
TRBJ1-1	.	TRBV5-1	.	CASSYGGLEAFF	TGCGCCAGCAGCTACGGGGGCCTCGAAGCTTTCTTT
TRBJ2-7	.	TRBV6-5	.	CASSYRQSPSYEQYF	TGTGCCAGCAGTTACCGACAGTCGCCGTCCTACGAGCAGTACTTC
TRBJ2-5	.	TRBV29-1	.	CSVESLGQETQYF	TGCAGCGTTGAATCCCTAGGGCAAGAGACCCAGTACTTC
TRBJ1-2	.	TRBV5-4	few	CASSLATAPQAF	TGTGCCAGCAGCTTGGCGACAGCCCCCCAAGCCTTC
TRBJ2-3	.	TRBV4-2	.	CASSQSQRMTDTQYF	TGTGCCAGCAGCCAAAGTCAACGAATGACAGATACGCAGTATTTT
TRBJ1-6	.	TRBV19	.	CASTDRPRGSPLHF	TGTGCCAGTACTGACCGCCCGAGAGGTTCACCCCTCCACTTT
TRBJ2-5	.	TRBV7-2	.	CASSSSLQETQYF	TGTGCCAGCAGCTCGAGTCTACAAGAGACCCAGTACTTC
TRBJ1-2	.	TRBV28	.	CASSSEYRVAQYGYTF	TGTGCCAGCAGTTCTGAATATCGTGTCGCCCAATATGGCTACACCTTC
TRBJ2-7	.	TRBV4-3	.	CASSQEERLWHEQYF	TGCGCCAGCAGCCAAGAGGAGAGGCTTTGGCACGAGCAGTACTTC
TRBJ1-4	TRBD1	TRBV19	.	CASSIGGTGDEKLFF	TGTGCCAGTAGTATAGGAGGGACAGGGGATGAAAAACTGTTTTTT
TRBJ1-1	.	TRBV30	.	CAWSVGGTNTEAFF	TGTGCCTGGAGTGTAGGGGGTACGAACACTGAAGCTTTCTTT
TRBJ1-2	.	TRBV9	.	CASSGGILANYGYTF	TGTGCCAGCAGCGGGGGGATCTTAGCTAACTATGGCTACACCTTC